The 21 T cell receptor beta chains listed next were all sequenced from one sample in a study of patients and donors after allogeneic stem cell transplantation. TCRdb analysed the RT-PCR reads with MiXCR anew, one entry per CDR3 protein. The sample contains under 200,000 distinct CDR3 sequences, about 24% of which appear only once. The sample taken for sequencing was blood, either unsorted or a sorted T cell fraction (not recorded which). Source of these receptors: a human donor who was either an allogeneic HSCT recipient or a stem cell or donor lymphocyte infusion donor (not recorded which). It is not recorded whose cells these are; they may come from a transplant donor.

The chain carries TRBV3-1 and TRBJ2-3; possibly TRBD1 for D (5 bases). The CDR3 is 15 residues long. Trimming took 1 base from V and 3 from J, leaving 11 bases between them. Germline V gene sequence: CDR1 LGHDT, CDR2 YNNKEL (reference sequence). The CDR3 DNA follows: TGTGCCAGCAGCCAAGGAGACAGTTTAACAGATACGCAGTATTTT. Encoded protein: CASSQGDSLTDTQYF.

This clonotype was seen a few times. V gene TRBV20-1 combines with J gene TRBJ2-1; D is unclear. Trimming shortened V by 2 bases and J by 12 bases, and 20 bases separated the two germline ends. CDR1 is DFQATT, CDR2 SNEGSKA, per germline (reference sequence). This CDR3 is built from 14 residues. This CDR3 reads CSARKTETVGWQFF. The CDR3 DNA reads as TGCAGTGCTAGAAAGACGGAGACGGTAGGGTGGCAGTTCTTC.

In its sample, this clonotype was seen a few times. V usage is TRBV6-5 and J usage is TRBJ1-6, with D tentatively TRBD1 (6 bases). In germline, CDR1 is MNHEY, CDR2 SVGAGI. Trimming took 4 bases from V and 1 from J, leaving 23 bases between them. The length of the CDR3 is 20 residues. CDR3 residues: CASSSFRDISLGSYNSPLHF. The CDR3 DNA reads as TGTGCCAGCAGTTCGTTCCGGGACATCTCTTTGGGGTCCTATAATTCACCCCTCCACTTT.

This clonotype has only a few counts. CDR3 DNA sequence: TGTGCCAGTAGTATAGAGGGGGGGCGGTCAAACACTGAAGCTTTCTTT. This sequence encodes CASSIEGGRSNTEAFF. The rearrangement links TRBV19 to TRBJ1-1; D possibly corresponds to TRBD1 (6 bases). This CDR3 region has 16 residues. Trimming cost V 0 bases and J 2 bases, with 13 bases left between them. CDR1 is LNHDA, CDR2 SQIVND, per germline (reference sequence). The full variable domain, in which reference TRBV19 and TRBJ1-1 provide the parts outside the CDR3, is DGGITQSPKYLFRKEGQNVTLSCEQNLNHDAMYWYRQDPGQGLRLIYYSQIVNDFQKGDIAEGYSVSREKKESFPLTVTSAQKNPTAFYLCASSIEGGRSNTEAFFGQGTRLTVV.

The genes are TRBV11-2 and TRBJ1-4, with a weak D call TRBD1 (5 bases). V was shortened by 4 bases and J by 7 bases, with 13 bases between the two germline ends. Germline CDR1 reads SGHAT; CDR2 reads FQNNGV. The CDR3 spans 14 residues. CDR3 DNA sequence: TGTGCCAGCAGCTGGGACGGCTTAACTGAAAAACTGTTTTTT. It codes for CASSWDGLTEKLFF. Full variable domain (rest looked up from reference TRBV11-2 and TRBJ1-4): EAGVAQSPRYKIIEKRQSVAFWCNPISGHATLYWYQQILGQGPKLLIQFQNNGVVDDSQLPKDRFSAERLKGVDSTLKIQPAKLEDSAVYLCASSWDGLTEKLFFGSGTQLSVL.

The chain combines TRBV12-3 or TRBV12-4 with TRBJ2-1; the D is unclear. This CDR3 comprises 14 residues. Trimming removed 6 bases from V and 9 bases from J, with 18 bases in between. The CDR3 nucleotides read TGTGCCAGCAGCCCCGAGACCGCGGCCGGTGAGCAGTTCTTC. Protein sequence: CASSPETAAGEQFF.

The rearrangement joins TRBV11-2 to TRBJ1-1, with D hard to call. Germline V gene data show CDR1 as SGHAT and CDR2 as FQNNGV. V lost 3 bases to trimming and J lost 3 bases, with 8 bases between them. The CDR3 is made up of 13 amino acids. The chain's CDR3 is CASSFYAHTEAFF. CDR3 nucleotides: TGTGCCAGCAGCTTTTACGCCCACACTGAAGCTTTCTTT.

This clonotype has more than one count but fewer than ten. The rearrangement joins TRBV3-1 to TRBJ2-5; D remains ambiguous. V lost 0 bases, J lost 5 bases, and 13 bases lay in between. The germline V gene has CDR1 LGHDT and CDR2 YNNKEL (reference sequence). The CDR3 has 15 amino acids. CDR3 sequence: CASSQDPAAGETQYF. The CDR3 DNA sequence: TGTGCCAGCAGCCAAGACCCGGCGGCTGGGGAGACCCAGTACTTC.

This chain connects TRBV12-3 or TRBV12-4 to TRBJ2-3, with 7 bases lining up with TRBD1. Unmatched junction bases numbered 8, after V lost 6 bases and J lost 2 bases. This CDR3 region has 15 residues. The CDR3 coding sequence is TGTGCCAGCAGCCCAAAGACAGGGTTCACAGATACGCAGTATTTT. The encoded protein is CASSPKTGFTDTQYF.

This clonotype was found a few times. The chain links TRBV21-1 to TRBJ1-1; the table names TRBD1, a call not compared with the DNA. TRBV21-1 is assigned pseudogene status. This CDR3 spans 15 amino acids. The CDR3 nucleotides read TGTGCCAGCAGCAAAGTAGAGACAGAGAACACTGAAGCTTTCTTT. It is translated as CASSKVETENTEAFF.

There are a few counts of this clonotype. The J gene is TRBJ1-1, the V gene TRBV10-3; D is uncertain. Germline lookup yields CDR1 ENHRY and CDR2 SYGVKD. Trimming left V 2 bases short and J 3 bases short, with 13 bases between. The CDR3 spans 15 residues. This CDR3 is CAISEGPAQDTEAFF. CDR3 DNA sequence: TGTGCCATCAGTGAGGGGCCCGCGCAGGACACTGAAGCTTTCTTT.

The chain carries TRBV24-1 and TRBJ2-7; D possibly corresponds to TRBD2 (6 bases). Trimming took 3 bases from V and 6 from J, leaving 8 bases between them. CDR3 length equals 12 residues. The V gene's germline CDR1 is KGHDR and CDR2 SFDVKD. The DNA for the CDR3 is TGTGCCACCAGTGATGGGCGGGGCGAGCAGTACTTC. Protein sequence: CATSDGRGEQYF.

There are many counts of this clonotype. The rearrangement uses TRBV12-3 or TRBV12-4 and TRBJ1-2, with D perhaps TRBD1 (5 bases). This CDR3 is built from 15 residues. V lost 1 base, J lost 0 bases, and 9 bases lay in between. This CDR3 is CASSLVGATNYGYTF. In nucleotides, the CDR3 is TGTGCCAGCAGTTTAGTCGGGGCAACTAACTATGGCTACACCTTC.

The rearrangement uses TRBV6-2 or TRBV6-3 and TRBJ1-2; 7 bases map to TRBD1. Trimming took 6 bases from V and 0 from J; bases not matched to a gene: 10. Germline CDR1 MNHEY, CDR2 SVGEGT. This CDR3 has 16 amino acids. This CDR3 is CASSSRQGWANYGYTF. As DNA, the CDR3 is TGTGCCAGCAGCTCCCGACAGGGTTGGGCTAACTATGGCTACACCTTC.

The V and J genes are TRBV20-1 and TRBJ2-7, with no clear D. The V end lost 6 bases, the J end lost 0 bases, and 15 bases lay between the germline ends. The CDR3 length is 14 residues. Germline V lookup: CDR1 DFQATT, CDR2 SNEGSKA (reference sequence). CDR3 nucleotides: TGCAGTGCCCATCCCCGGCTGAGCTCCTACGAGCAGTACTTC. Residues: CSAHPRLSSYEQYF.

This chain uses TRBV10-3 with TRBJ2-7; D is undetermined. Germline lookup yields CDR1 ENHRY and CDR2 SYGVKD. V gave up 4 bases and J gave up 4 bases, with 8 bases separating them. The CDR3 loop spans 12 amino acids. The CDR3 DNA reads TGTGCCATCAGTGGGACCCGATACGAGCAGTACTTC. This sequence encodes CAISGTRYEQYF.

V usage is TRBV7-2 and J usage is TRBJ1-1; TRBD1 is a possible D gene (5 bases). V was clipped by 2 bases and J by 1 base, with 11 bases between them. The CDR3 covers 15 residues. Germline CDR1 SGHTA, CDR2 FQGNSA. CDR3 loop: CASSLRGQGNTEAFF. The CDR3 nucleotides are TGTGCCAGCAGCTTACGCGGCCAGGGGAACACTGAAGCTTTCTTT.

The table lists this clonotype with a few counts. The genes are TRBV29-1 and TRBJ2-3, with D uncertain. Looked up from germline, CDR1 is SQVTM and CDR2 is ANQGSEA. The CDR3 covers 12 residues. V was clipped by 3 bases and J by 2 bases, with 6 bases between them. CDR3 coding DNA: TGCAGCGTTGATTCTCCCACAGATACGCAGTATTTT. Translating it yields CSVDSPTDTQYF.

In DNA, the CDR3 is TGCGCCAGCAGCTTCCGGGACAGAAGCTCCTACGAGCAGTACTTC. Translation: CASSFRDRSSYEQYF. The J gene is TRBJ2-7, the V gene TRBV5-1; TRBD1 matches at 7 bases. The CDR3 totals 15 residues. In germline, CDR1 is SGHRS, CDR2 YFSETQ. V was clipped by 2 bases and J by 0 bases; unmatched bases: 5.

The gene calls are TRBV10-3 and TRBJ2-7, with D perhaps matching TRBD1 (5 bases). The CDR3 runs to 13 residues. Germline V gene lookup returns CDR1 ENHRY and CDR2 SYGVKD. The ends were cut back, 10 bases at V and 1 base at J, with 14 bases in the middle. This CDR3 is CATCRAGSYEQYF. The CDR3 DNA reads TGTGCCACCTGCAGGGCAGGGTCCTACGAGCAGTACTTC.

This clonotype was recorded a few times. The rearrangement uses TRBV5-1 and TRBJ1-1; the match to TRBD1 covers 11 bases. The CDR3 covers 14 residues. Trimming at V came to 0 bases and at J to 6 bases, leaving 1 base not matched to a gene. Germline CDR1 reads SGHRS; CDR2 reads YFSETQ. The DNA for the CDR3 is TGCGCCAGCAGCTTGGAGGGACAGGGGGCTGAAGCTTTCTTT. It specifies CASSLEGQGAEAFF.